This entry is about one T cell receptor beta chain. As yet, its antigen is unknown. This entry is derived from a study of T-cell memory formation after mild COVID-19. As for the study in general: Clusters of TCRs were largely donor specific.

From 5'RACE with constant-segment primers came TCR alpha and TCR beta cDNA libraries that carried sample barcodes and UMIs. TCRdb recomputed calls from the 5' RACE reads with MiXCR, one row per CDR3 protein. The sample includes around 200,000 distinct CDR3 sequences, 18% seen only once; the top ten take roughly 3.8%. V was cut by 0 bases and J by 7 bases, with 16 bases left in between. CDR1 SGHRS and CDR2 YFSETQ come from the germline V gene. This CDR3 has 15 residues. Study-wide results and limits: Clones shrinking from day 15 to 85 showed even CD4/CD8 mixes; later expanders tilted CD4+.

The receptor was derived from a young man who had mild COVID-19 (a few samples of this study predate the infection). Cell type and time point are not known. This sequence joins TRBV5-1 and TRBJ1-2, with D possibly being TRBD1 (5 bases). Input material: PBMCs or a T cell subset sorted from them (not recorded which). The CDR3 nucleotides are TGCGCCAGCAGCTTGGAGGCGGGTGGGGGACCTGGCTACACCTTC. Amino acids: CASSLEAGGGPGYTF.